Listed below are T cell receptor beta chains from one sample, sequenced in a study of T cells in Graves' hyperthyroidism and ophthalmopathy. TCRdb reanalysed the multiplex PCR reads using MiXCR and keeps one entry per CDR3 protein. Among about 640,000 distinct CDR3 sequences, under 25% were seen once, and the ten largest hold more than 30%. Specimen: blood. The receptors come from a man aged 30 to 45 with Graves' ophthalmopathy. The CDR3 runs from the conserved cysteine through the conserved F or W. D genes are given only for firm matches. Size values are once, few and many counts, or a class for expanded clones, and some rows have none.

D | J | size | V | DNA | CDR3
- | TRBJ1-2 | - | TRBV28 | TGTGCCAGCAGTCCCCCCCGGGGAGGGGAGGCTAACTATGGCTACACCTTC | CASSPPRGGEANYGYTF
TRBD2 | TRBJ2-1 | many | TRBV28 | TGTGCCAGCAGTTTACTAGCGGAGTTGTACAATGAGCAGTTCTTC | CASSLLAELYNEQFF
- | TRBJ2-3 | few | TRBV30 | TGTGCCTGGAGTGTGGGGGGGGCTTACACAGATACGCAGTATTTT | CAWSVGGAYTDTQYF
TRBD2 | TRBJ2-7 | - | TRBV20-1 | TGCAGTGCACTAGCGGACTCCTACGAGCAGTACTTC | CSALADSYEQYF
- | TRBJ2-7 | many | TRBV30 | TGTGCCTGGAGGACGACAGCCTACGAGCAGTACTTC | CAWRTTAYEQYF
TRBD1 | TRBJ1-1 | few | TRBV6-1 | TGTGCCAGCAGGGAGACAGGGGTCATGAACACTGAAGCTTTCTTT | CASRETGVMNTEAFF
- | TRBJ2-7 | many | TRBV3-1 | TGTGCCAGCAGCCAAGGCCCCGAGCAGTACTTC | CASSQGPEQYF
TRBD2 | TRBJ2-1 | - | TRBV20-1 | TGCAGTGCTAGACGCAGCGGGACCCACAATGAGCAGTTCTTC | CSARRSGTHNEQFF
- | TRBJ2-3 | - | TRBV19 | TGTGCCAGTAGTATTTCGGCGAGCGCAGATACGCAGTATTTT | CASSISASADTQYF
TRBD1 | TRBJ2-7 | many | TRBV27 | TGTGCCAGCAGTCCTACGGACAGGGTAGGGTACGAGCAGTACTTC | CASSPTDRVGYEQYF
TRBD2 | TRBJ2-7 | - | TRBV6-2/TRBV6-3 | TGTGCCAGCAGTTTCGGACTAGCAGTTACGTACGAGCAGTACTTC | CASSFGLAVTYEQYF
- | TRBJ2-3 | - | TRBV5-1 | TGCGCCAGCAGCCCCCACGATACTAGAAGCACAGATACGCAGTATTTT | CASSPHDTRSTDTQYF
TRBD2 | TRBJ2-1 | few | TRBV29-1 | TGCAGCGCCTCCGGGACTAGTTACAATGAGCAGTTCTTC | CSASGTSYNEQFF
TRBD1 | TRBJ2-3 | few | TRBV28 | TGTGCCAGCAGCACTTCGGGGACAGGCACAGATACGCAGTATTTT | CASSTSGTGTDTQYF
TRBD1 | TRBJ2-7 | many | TRBV7-6 | TGTGCCAGCAGCGCTAACAGGGGCTCCTACGAGCAGTACTTC | CASSANRGSYEQYF
- | TRBJ1-1 | many | TRBV30 | TGTGCCTGGAGTGCAGGCTTTAACACTGAAGCTTTCTTT | CAWSAGFNTEAFF
- | TRBJ1-4 | - | TRBV5-1 | TGCGCCAGCAGCCGCTGGTCGGCAACTAATGAAAAACTGTTTTTT | CASSRWSATNEKLFF
TRBD2 | TRBJ2-1 | few | TRBV30 | TGTGCCTGGACGGTGGGGGGGACTGAGCAGTTCTTC | CAWTVGGTEQFF
- | TRBJ1-6 | - | TRBV10-3 | TGTGCCATCAGTCAGGAGCTGAATTCACCCCTCCACTTT | CAISQELNSPLHF
TRBD2 | TRBJ2-1 | few | TRBV7-9 | TGTGCCAGCAGCTTAAAACGGGAGGGCCCAAATGAGCAGTTCTTC | CASSLKREGPNEQFF
- | TRBJ2-2 | few | TRBV4-1 | TGCGCCAGCAGCCAAGCTATGGGGGGCACCGGGGAGCTGTTTTTT | CASSQAMGGTGELFF
- | TRBJ2-1 | many | TRBV28 | TGTGCCAGCAGTCCCCCCCAGGGGAATGAGCAGTTCTTC | CASSPPQGNEQFF
TRBD2 | TRBJ2-5 | - | TRBV4-1 | TGCGCCAGCAGCCAAGTTCCCACGACTAGCGGGAGGCGCGAGACCCAGTACTTC | CASSQVPTTSGRRETQYF
TRBD2 | TRBJ2-5 | few | TRBV11-2 | TGTGCCAGCAGCTTGGGACTAGCGGGAGGGCCAAAGGGGGAGACCCAGTACTTC | CASSLGLAGGPKGETQYF
- | TRBJ2-7 | many | TRBV20-1 | TGCAGTGCCTCCACTGGAGGGGGCCTATACGAGCAGTACTTC | CSASTGGGLYEQYF